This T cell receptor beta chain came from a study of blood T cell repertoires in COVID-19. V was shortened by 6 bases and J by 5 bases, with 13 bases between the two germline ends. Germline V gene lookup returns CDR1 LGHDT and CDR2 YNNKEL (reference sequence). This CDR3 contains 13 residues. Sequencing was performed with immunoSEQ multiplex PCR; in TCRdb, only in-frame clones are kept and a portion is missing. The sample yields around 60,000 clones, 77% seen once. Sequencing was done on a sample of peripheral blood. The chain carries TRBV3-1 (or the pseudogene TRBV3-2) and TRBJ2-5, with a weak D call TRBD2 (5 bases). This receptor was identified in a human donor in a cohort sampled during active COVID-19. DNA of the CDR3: TGTGCCAGCAGTCTAGGGAGTGCGGAGACCCAGTACTTC. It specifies CASSLGSAETQYF.